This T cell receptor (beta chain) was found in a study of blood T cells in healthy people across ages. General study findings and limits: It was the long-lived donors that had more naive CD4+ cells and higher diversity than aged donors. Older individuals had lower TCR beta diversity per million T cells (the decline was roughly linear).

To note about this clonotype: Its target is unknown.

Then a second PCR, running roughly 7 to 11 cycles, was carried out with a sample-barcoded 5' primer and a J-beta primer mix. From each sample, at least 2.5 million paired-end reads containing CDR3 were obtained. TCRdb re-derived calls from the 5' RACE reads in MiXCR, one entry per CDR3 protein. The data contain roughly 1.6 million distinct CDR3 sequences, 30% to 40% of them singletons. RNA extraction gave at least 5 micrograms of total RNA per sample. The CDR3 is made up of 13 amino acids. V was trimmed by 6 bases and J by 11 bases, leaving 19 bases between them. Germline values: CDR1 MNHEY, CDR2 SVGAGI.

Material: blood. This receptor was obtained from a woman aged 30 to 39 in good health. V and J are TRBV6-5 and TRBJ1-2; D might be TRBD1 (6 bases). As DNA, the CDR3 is TGTGCCAGCAGATCCACGACCCCGACAGGATACACCTTC. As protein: CASRSTTPTGYTF.